A single sample gave rise to the 29 T cell receptor beta chains below, sequenced in a study of Ad26.COV2.S vaccination and SARS-CoV-2 variants. Treatment denoted: some 20 received Ad26.COV2.S at low or high dose, single or two shots; 5 received placebo; per-sample allocation not given. After the first vaccine or placebo injection, samples were drawn on day 63. Repertoires were generated with immunoSEQ multiplex PCR, while TCRdb's copy carries only in-frame clones and drops some. Among about 350,000 clones listed, about 87% were seen once. Sequences were derived from peripheral blood, sampled in a trial of Ad26.COV2.S vaccine versus placebo. The receptors were gathered from a person between 18 and 65 years old who received the Ad26.COV2.S COVID-19 vaccine or a placebo.

The gene calls are TRBV7-9 and TRBJ2-5, with D perhaps matching TRBD2 (6 bases). V lost 7 bases to trimming and J lost 5 bases, with 11 bases between them. The CDR3 runs 12 residues. Germline values: CDR1 SEHNR, CDR2 FQNEAQ (reference sequence). CDR3 in amino acids: CASMTEGETQYF. The CDR3 DNA reads TGTGCCAGCATGACGGAGGGGGAGACCCAGTACTTC.

This chain uses TRBV3-1 (or the pseudogene TRBV3-2) with TRBJ1-2; the D gene is possibly TRBD1 (5 bases). Germline lookup yields CDR1 LGHDT and CDR2 YNNKEL (reference sequence). CDR3 length equals 13 residues. The V end was cut by 7 bases, the J end by 2 bases, with 11 bases between. This CDR3 reads CASTHGTNYGYTF. The CDR3 DNA reads as TGTGCCAGCACTCACGGGACCAACTATGGCTACACCTTC.

This chain uses TRBV3-1 (or the pseudogene TRBV3-2) with TRBJ1-3, with a weak D call TRBD1 (5 bases). With 4 bases removed from V and 0 bases from J, the gap between germline ends came to 13 bases. This CDR3 is built from 16 residues. Germline loops: CDR1 LGHDT, CDR2 YNNKEL (reference sequence). This chain's CDR3 is CASSPGGVDSGNTIYF. The CDR3 DNA sequence: TGTGCCAGCAGCCCCGGGGGGGTCGACTCTGGAAACACCATATATTTT.

The chain recombines TRBV5-1 with TRBJ1-2, with 10 positions matching TRBD1. V dropped 4 bases and J dropped 7; count of bases not matched to a gene: 7. The CDR3 loop spans 14 amino acids. Per the germline V gene, CDR1 is SGHRS and CDR2 is YFSETQ. The CDR3 is CASSTDRGRFGYTF. CDR3 nucleotides: TGCGCCAGCAGCACTGACAGGGGGCGTTTTGGCTACACCTTC.

The chain uses TRBV28 and TRBJ1-1, with unresolved D. The CDR3 runs to 18 residues. Germline V gene data show CDR1 as MDHEN and CDR2 as SYDVKM. V was trimmed by 3 bases and J by 1 base, leaving 21 bases between them. The CDR3 here is CASSFRPTGRLENTEAFF. CDR3 nucleotides: TGTGCCAGCAGTTTTCGACCTACTGGGAGGCTTGAGAACACTGAAGCTTTCTTT.

This chain links TRBV9 with TRBJ1-5; 9 nucleotides line up with TRBD1. There are 15 residues in the CDR3. Germline CDR1 and CDR2: SGDLS and YYNGEE. V lost 0 bases, J lost 7 bases, and 5 bases stayed unmatched. Written as DNA, the CDR3 is TGTGCCAGCAGCGTAGTGGACAGGGGTATACAGCCCCAGCATTTT. Its translation: CASSVVDRGIQPQHF.

The chain uses TRBV15 and TRBJ2-2, with D uncertain. The CDR3 extends over 17 amino acids. V was trimmed by 0 bases and J by 0 bases, leaving 11 bases between them. Germline CDR1 LNHNV, CDR2 YYDKDF (reference sequence). The CDR3 bases are TGTGCCACCAGCAGAGATCGGAACAGCGCGAACACCGGGGAGCTGTTTTTT. It codes for CATSRDRNSANTGELFF.

The V and J genes are TRBV2 and TRBJ2-7, with TRBD1 matching 8 bases. The CDR3 spans 14 residues. V was clipped by 5 bases and J by 4 bases; unmatched bases: 7. Germline V CDR1 and CDR2: SNHLY, FYNNEI. CDR3 in DNA: TGTGCCAGCAGTAGAGCGGACAGGGCGTACGAGCAGTACTTC. Its protein is CASSRADRAYEQYF.

The chain combines TRBV6-2 or TRBV6-3 with TRBJ1-1; a possible D gene is TRBD1 (5 bases). CDR3 length: 13 amino acids. With 5 bases removed from V and 1 base from J, the gap between germline ends came to 8 bases. Germline V CDR1 and CDR2: MNHEY, SVGEGT. CDR3 residues: CASSPTGNTEAFF. The CDR3 DNA follows: TGTGCCAGCAGTCCCACAGGGAACACTGAAGCTTTCTTT.

This clone showed up just once. The J gene is TRBJ1-1, the V gene TRBV28; a weak D match, TRBD1 (6 bases). V dropped 11 bases and J dropped 4 bases, with 14 bases sitting between them. The CDR3 loop spans 12 amino acids. Per the germline V gene, CDR1 is MDHEN and CDR2 is SYDVKM. The CDR3, as DNA: TGTGCCGCTCTAAGGGGGGGCACTGAAGCTTTCTTT. Translating it yields CAALRGGTEAFF.

The gene calls are TRBV6-2 or TRBV6-3 and TRBJ1-1; tentatively, D is TRBD1 (5 bases). Germline lookup yields CDR1 MNHEY and CDR2 SVGEGT. V lost 5 bases and J 8 bases, leaving 9 bases between the germline ends. The CDR3 is 11 amino acids. This CDR3 reads CASSQGREAFF. As DNA, the CDR3 is TGTGCCAGCAGTCAGGGACGGGAAGCTTTCTTT.

The J gene is TRBJ1-5, the V gene TRBV27; D call uncertain. Germline V gives CDR1 MNHEY, CDR2 SMNVEV (reference sequence). CDR3 size: 13 residues. Trimming stripped 6 bases from V and 5 bases from J, with 11 bases between. The CDR3 DNA sequence: TGTGCCAGCAGGTTAAGGACTGATCAGCCCCAGCATTTT. It translates to CASRLRTDQPQHF.

The V and J genes are TRBV5-4 and TRBJ2-7; TRBD2 aligns across 11 bases. V shed 3 bases and J 4 bases; nucleotides not matched to a gene: 6. CDR3 length: 15 residues. Germline CDR1 reads SGHNT; CDR2 reads YYREEE (reference sequence). The CDR3 region has the DNA TGTGCCAGCAGCTCAAAACTAGCGGGAGAATACGAGCAGTACTTC. Residues: CASSSKLAGEYEQYF.

The chain carries TRBV7-2 and TRBJ1-1; the D is unclear. The germline CDR1 and CDR2 sequences are SGHTA and FQGNSA. The V and J ends lost 2 bases and 5 bases respectively, with 9 bases between them. The CDR3 is made up of 13 amino acids. The CDR3 DNA follows: TGTGCCAGCAGCTTAATATCGGGAACTGAAGCTTTCTTT. It translates to CASSLISGTEAFF. Full variable domain (remainder filled in from reference TRBV7-2 and TRBJ1-1): GAGVSQSPSNKVTEKGKDVELRCDPISGHTALYWYRQSLGQGLEFLIYFQGNSAPDKSGLPSDRFSAERTGGSVSTLTIQRTQQEDSAVYLCASSLISGTEAFFGQGTRLTVV.

The CDR3 DNA reads as TGCGCCAGCAGCCAAGACCGAACTACAGTGCGGGCCGGGGGCTACACCTTC. It specifies CASSQDRTTVRAGGYTF. The chain carries TRBV4-3 and TRBJ1-2; D unresolved. The CDR3 consists of 17 residues. CDR1 is LGHNA, CDR2 YSLEER, per germline. V shed 0 bases and J shed 8 bases, with 22 bases lying between them.

The rearrangement links TRBV5-1 to TRBJ1-2, with 8 bases that match TRBD1. V shed 2 bases, J shed 3 bases, and the junction held 3 bases outside the gene matches. The CDR3 runs 14 residues. The germline gives CDR1 SGHRS, CDR2 YFSETQ. The CDR3 reads CASSLAGQDYGYTF. CDR3 in DNA: TGCGCCAGCAGCTTAGCGGGACAGGACTATGGCTACACCTTC.

This clone was observed a handful of times. The same CDR3 also results from other DNA sequences found in this sample. The chain recombines TRBV28 with TRBJ2-1, with D uncertain. Germline V lookup: CDR1 MDHEN, CDR2 SYDVKM. The CDR3 spans 11 residues. Trimming removed 2 bases at V and 6 bases at J, with 2 bases between. The CDR3 loop is CASSLINEQFF. Written as DNA, the CDR3 is TGTGCCAGCAGTTTAATCAATGAGCAGTTCTTC.

The chain carries TRBV14 and TRBJ2-6; 15 bases map to TRBD2. The junction had 9 bases not matched to a gene; V was cut back by 3 bases and J by 3 bases. The CDR3 sequence is 20 residues long. The germline V gene has CDR1 SGHDN and CDR2 FVKESK. The CDR3 region is CASSHMGLAGGSLGANVLTF. The CDR3 DNA is TGTGCCAGCAGCCATATGGGACTAGCGGGGGGCTCCCTTGGGGCCAACGTCCTGACTTTC. Filled out from reference TRBV14 and TRBJ2-6, the complete variable domain reads EAGVTQFPSHSVIEKGQTVTLRCDPISGHDNLYWYRRVMGKEIKFLLHFVKESKQDESGMPNNRFLAERTGGTYSTLKVQPAELEDSGVYFCASSHMGLAGGSLGANVLTFGAGSRLTVL.

The gene calls are TRBV7-2 and TRBJ1-5; D is unresolved. The CDR3 has 15 residues. V was pared by 3 bases and J by 5 bases, with 14 bases between. Germline CDR1 SGHTA, CDR2 FQGNSA. As DNA, the CDR3 is TGTGCCAGCAGCTTGTGGGCCGACTCAGATCAGCCCCAGCATTTT. It specifies CASSLWADSDQPQHF.

This sequence joins TRBV7-9 and TRBJ2-3; 9 bases agree with TRBD2. The CDR3 runs 17 residues. The ends lost 5 bases at V and 5 bases at J; junction bases unmatched: 14. CDR1 is SEHNR, CDR2 FQNEAQ, per germline (reference sequence). CDR3 in amino acids: CASSPRRLAGMQDTQYF. CDR3 DNA sequence: TGTGCCAGCAGCCCCCGCCGCCTAGCGGGGATGCAAGATACGCAGTATTTT.

This clone came up once. This chain joins TRBV27 and TRBJ1-1; D possibly corresponds to TRBD1 (6 bases). The CDR3 runs to 15 residues. V was clipped by 7 bases and J by 1 base, with 16 bases between them. Per the germline V gene, CDR1 is MNHEY and CDR2 is SMNVEV (reference sequence). As DNA, the CDR3 is TGTGCCAGCACCCTAGGGGGGGCCAAGAACACTGAAGCTTTCTTT. Translated, it gives CASTLGGAKNTEAFF.

V usage is TRBV3-1 (or the pseudogene TRBV3-2) and J usage is TRBJ2-1, with 7 bases aligning to TRBD2. The CDR3 sequence is 16 residues long. V lost 4 bases, J lost 8 bases, and 14 bases stayed unmatched. Germline CDR1 reads LGHDT; CDR2 reads YNNKEL (reference sequence). The CDR3 sequence is CASSLTVGGPLDEQFF. As DNA, the CDR3 is TGTGCCAGCAGCCTCACGGTGGGAGGGCCTTTAGATGAGCAGTTCTTC.

The chain carries TRBV30 and TRBJ1-1; D is unresolved. Germline CDR1 reads GTSNPN; CDR2 reads SVGIG (reference sequence). The CDR3 runs to 11 residues. The germline V and J ends were trimmed by 4 bases and 6 bases, with 9 bases remaining between them. Written as DNA, the CDR3 is TGTGCCTGGAAGGAGGTCGCTGAAGCTTTCTTT. Its translation is CAWKEVAEAFF.

This sequence joins TRBV9 and TRBJ1-6, with TRBD1 matching over 9 bases. CDR1 is SGDLS, CDR2 YYNGEE, per germline. The CDR3 sequence is 15 residues long. V dropped 7 bases and J dropped 7; count of bases not matched to a gene: 9. CDR3 DNA sequence: TGTGCCAGCGGCCGGGACAGGGTATTAAATTCACCCCTCCACTTT. Protein: CASGRDRVLNSPLHF.

This chain joins TRBV7-2 and TRBJ2-3; D call uncertain. Germline-derived CDR1 and CDR2 are SGHTA and FQGNSA. The V gene lost 6 bases and the J gene lost 4 bases, with 5 bases spanning the gap. There are 11 residues in the CDR3. The CDR3 spells CASRIADTQYF. The CDR3 DNA sequence: TGTGCCAGCAGGATAGCAGATACGCAGTATTTT.

CDR3 loop: CASSHRGGDTQYF. The CDR3 coding sequence is TGTGCCAGCAGCCACAGGGGAGGAGATACGCAGTATTTT. The rearrangement joins TRBV3-1 (or the pseudogene TRBV3-2) to TRBJ2-3, with D perhaps given as TRBD1 or TRBD2 (6 bases each). Germline lookup yields CDR1 LGHDT and CDR2 YNNKEL (reference sequence). The CDR3 is made up of 13 amino acids. V lost 3 bases, J lost 5 bases, and 9 bases lay in between.

This clone has just a few counts. V gene TRBV7-2 combines with J gene TRBJ2-7; 9 bases are a match to TRBD2. Germline values: CDR1 SGHTA, CDR2 FQGNSA. The CDR3 consists of 16 residues. With 2 bases clipped from V and 9 bases from J, the junction kept 14 bases outside the gene matches. The CDR3, as DNA: TGTGCCAGCAGCTTAAGTCGGGCTAGCGGGAAGATAGTGCAGTACTTC. Its translation: CASSLSRASGKIVQYF.

This CDR3 is CASSIISGRTGELFF. CDR3 in DNA: TGTGCCAGCAGCATCATTAGCGGGAGGACCGGGGAGCTGTTTTTT. The chain joins TRBV7-2 to TRBJ2-2; 10 positions match TRBD2. This CDR3 has 15 amino acids. The germline V gene encodes CDR1 SGHTA and CDR2 FQGNSA. The ends lost 5 bases at V and 5 bases at J; junction bases unmatched: 5.

This chain connects TRBV27 to TRBJ1-1, with D unresolved. Between the trimmed V and J ends, which lost 2 bases and 8 bases, there was a span of 12 bases. Germline V gene sequence: CDR1 MNHEY, CDR2 SMNVEV (reference sequence). The CDR3 runs to 13 residues. The DNA for the CDR3 is TGTGCCAGCAGTTTAGGACGTCTCGCCGAAGCTTTCTTT. Protein: CASSLGRLAEAFF.